This T cell receptor beta chain derives from a study of a mutant IDH1 vaccine in newly diagnosed glioma. Study-wide context: Treated patients had a mean age of about 37 years and a sex split that was approximately 62% male and 37.5% female. Patients previously underwent radiotherapy, temozolomide, or both, and most underwent both. Study results and limitations: Apparently unrelated to pseudoprogression were changes in the top peripheral T cell clonotypes.

This clone was observed a handful of times. Its antigen is unknown. Only in-frame clones appear in the TCRdb table, and some are missing; sequencing was by immunoSEQ multiplex PCR. In the table there are just under 95,000 clones, just under 80% of which are singletons. Stated time point: baseline, week 1 (first vaccination visit). Treatment reported: pre-vaccination baseline after standard-of-care therapy. The donor cohort comprised cases of new WHO grade 3 or 4 IDH1-mutant, ATRX-lost astrocytoma. The CDR3 is 13 residues long. Germline lookup yields CDR1 MNHNS and CDR2 SASEGT. V was trimmed by 5 bases and J by 3 bases, leaving 9 bases between them.

This sequence joins TRBV6-1 and TRBJ2-3; D uncertain. The sample here was PBMCs, taken from a glioma patient treated with radiotherapy, temozolomide or both. The receptor was isolated from a man aged 40-55 years with glioma. The CDR3 loop reads CASSTSETDTQYF. CDR3 sequence (DNA): TGTGCCAGCAGTACGAGCGAGACAGATACGCAGTATTTT.